Listed here are 21 T cell receptor beta chains from one sample, sequenced in a study of cytomegalovirus exposure and HLA in healthy donors. Researchers ran the PCR with 60 Vbeta and 13 Jbeta primers. The data were produced by immunoSEQ multiplex PCR, yet TCRdb's version contains in-frame clones alone and is incomplete. The profile shows about 93,000 clones, 65% of them singletons. Source material: PBMCs. These receptors all come from a boy aged 5-17 years in good health and CMV-seropositive.

V gene TRBV6-6 combines with J gene TRBJ2-3, with D tentatively TRBD2 (5 bases). The germline V gene encodes CDR1 MNHNY and CDR2 SVGAGI (reference sequence). Trimming pared 6 bases from V and 5 bases from J, leaving 6 bases between. The CDR3 covers 11 residues. CDR3 sequence reads: CASREGDTQYF. CDR3 coding DNA: TGTGCCAGCAGAGAGGGAGATACGCAGTATTTT.

V is TRBV28 and J is TRBJ1-5; D is ambiguous. V was shortened by 5 bases and J by 4 bases, with 6 bases between the two germline ends. This CDR3 is 12 amino acids long. Germline CDR1 MDHEN, CDR2 SYDVKM. The CDR3 DNA is TGTGCCAGCAGTCAGGTTAATCAGCCCCAGCATTTT. It translates to CASSQVNQPQHF.

This clone has just a few counts. J is TRBJ2-6 and V is TRBV6-5, with D possibly TRBD1 on 6 matching bases. This CDR3 region has 15 residues. Germline CDR1 is MNHEY and CDR2 is SVGAGI. The V and J ends lost 0 bases and 4 bases respectively, with 7 bases between them. CDR3 DNA: TGTGCCAGCAGTTACTCAGACAGGGGGGCCAACGTCCTGACTTTC. Its protein is CASSYSDRGANVLTF.

The rearrangement joins TRBV4-3 to TRBJ2-3; 14 bases fit TRBD2. Germline V lookup: CDR1 LGHNA, CDR2 YSLEER. The CDR3 contains 16 residues. The V segment lost 3 bases and the J segment 8 bases; nucleotides outside the gene matches: 7. Here the CDR3 DNA reads TGCGCCAGCAGCCAGGGGGGACTAGCGGGAGCTCCTACGCAGTATTTT. This gives the protein CASSQGGLAGAPTQYF.

The V gene is TRBV7-9, the J gene TRBJ2-3, with 7 bases fitting TRBD2. J lost 5 bases, V lost 8 bases, and 13 bases had no gene match. The CDR3 extends over 15 amino acids. Germline CDR1 and CDR2: SEHNR and FQNEAQ (reference sequence). This CDR3 is CASGLWREGQDTQYF. CDR3 coding DNA: TGTGCCAGCGGTCTATGGAGGGAGGGGCAAGATACGCAGTATTTT.

This chain connects TRBV28 to TRBJ2-2; perhaps TRBD2 as D (6 bases). Trimming left V 6 bases short and J 2 bases short, with 16 bases between. This CDR3 is built from 16 residues. In germline, CDR1 is MDHEN, CDR2 SYDVKM. The CDR3 region is CASSPLGGVNTGELFF. The CDR3 DNA follows: TGTGCCAGCAGCCCTCTCGGAGGGGTTAACACCGGGGAGCTGTTTTTT.

The gene calls are TRBV6-1 and TRBJ1-5; D perhaps matches TRBD1 (5 bases). Trimming removed 4 bases at V and 6 bases at J, with 22 bases between. CDR1 is MNHNS, CDR2 SASEGT, per germline. The CDR3 runs to 17 residues. The DNA for the CDR3 is TGTGCCAGCAGTGGCTTACCAATCCTCAGGGTCTTTCAGCCCCAGCATTTT. It is translated as CASSGLPILRVFQPQHF.

V usage is TRBV9 and J usage is TRBJ1-1; TRBD1 agrees at 7 bases. The trim removed 4 bases at V and 3 bases at J, leaving 6 bases unmatched. This CDR3 is 14 amino acids long. The germline gives CDR1 SGDLS, CDR2 YYNGEE. The CDR3, as DNA: TGTGCCAGCAGCATCAGACAGGGTGACACTGAAGCTTTCTTT. Amino acids: CASSIRQGDTEAFF.

In this sample, this clone turned up once. This rearrangement joins TRBV6-1 to TRBJ1-6; D might be TRBD1 (5 bases). V gave up 4 bases and J gave up 6 bases, with 13 bases separating them. Germline V gene sequence: CDR1 MNHNS, CDR2 SASEGT. This CDR3 spans 15 amino acids. For the CDR3, the DNA is TGTGCCAGCAGTGTAGACAGACCTTTTAATTCACCCCTCCACTTT. Encoded protein: CASSVDRPFNSPLHF.

The rearrangement uses TRBV6-5 and TRBJ1-4; a weak D match, TRBD1 (5 bases). The CDR3 runs 15 residues. Germline CDR1 is MNHEY and CDR2 is SVGAGI. The V gene lost 2 bases and the J gene lost 4 bases, with 11 bases spanning the gap. DNA of the CDR3: TGTGCCAGCAGTTACAGGCAGGGTATTAATGAAAAACTGTTTTTT. Its translation: CASSYRQGINEKLFF.

The chain carries TRBV11-3 and TRBJ1-1; 10 nucleotides align to TRBD1. This CDR3 contains 14 residues. V was pared by 1 base and J by 4 bases, with 0 bases of the junction left unmatched. CDR1 is SGHNT and CDR2 is YENEEA in the germline V gene. The CDR3 here is CASSLGQGATEAFF. The CDR3 bases are TGTGCCAGCAGCTTAGGACAGGGGGCCACTGAAGCTTTCTTT.

This clone was found a few times. This rearrangement joins TRBV6-1 to TRBJ1-5, with 8 positions matching TRBD1. The germline V gene encodes CDR1 MNHNS and CDR2 SASEGT. Germline trimming cut 4 bases from V and 1 base from J; bases unmatched to any gene: 9. The CDR3 spans 17 residues. The CDR3 sequence: CASSVGQGSMSNQPQHF. In DNA, the CDR3 is TGTGCCAGCAGTGTAGGACAGGGTTCGATGAGCAATCAGCCCCAGCATTTT.

This clone appeared once. The rearrangement uses TRBV9 and TRBJ2-3; 7 positions agree with TRBD1. V was clipped by 4 bases and J by 4 bases; unmatched bases: 9. This CDR3 contains 15 residues. Per the germline V gene, CDR1 is SGDLS and CDR2 is YYNGEE. The CDR3 bases are TGTGCCAGCAGCTCGACAGGGATTCTTTCAGATACGCAGTATTTT. It specifies CASSSTGILSDTQYF.

The chain employs TRBV19 and TRBJ2-1, with D hard to call. The CDR3 is 15 amino acids. Germline V gene sequence: CDR1 LNHDA, CDR2 SQIVND (reference sequence). Trimming stripped 6 bases from V and 0 bases from J, with 12 bases between. The CDR3 DNA follows: TGTGCCAGTAGAACGAGCGTGAGCTCCTACAATGAGCAGTTCTTC. Residues: CASRTSVSSYNEQFF.

Remarks on this clone: The conserved closing phenylalanine or tryptophan is absent in this CDR3, likely reflecting a read error. The chain carries TRBV29-1 and TRBJ1-1; D unresolved. CDR1 SQVTM and CDR2 ANQGSEA come from the germline V gene. This CDR3 has 13 residues. V was pared by 4 bases and J by 0 bases, with 9 bases between. The CDR3 protein is CSVVRLMNTEAFL. CDR3 nucleotides: TGCAGCGTTGTGCGACTTATGAACACTGAAGCTTTCCTT.

V gene TRBV4-2 combines with J gene TRBJ2-5; tentative D call: TRBD2 (5 bases). Trimming took off 0 bases at V and 5 bases at J, with 13 bases between the two ends. The CDR3 is 15 amino acids. From germline, CDR1 is LGHNA and CDR2 YNFKEQ. CDR3 region: CASSQEFLERETQYF. CDR3 sequence (DNA): TGTGCCAGCAGCCAAGAATTCTTGGAGCGGGAGACCCAGTACTTC.

The rearrangement uses TRBV7-2 and TRBJ1-1; 8 bases agree with TRBD1. CDR1 and CDR2 from the germline V gene are SGHTA and FQGNSA. CDR3 length: 14 amino acids. With V trimmed by 3 bases and J by 5 bases, 5 bases remained unmatched. The DNA of the CDR3 is TGTGCCAGCAGCTTCGACAGGGGAGGAACTGAAGCTTTCTTT. Translating it yields CASSFDRGGTEAFF.

V usage is TRBV5-1 and J usage is TRBJ1-2, with TRBD1 matching 9 bases. The CDR3 loop spans 15 amino acids. The germline V gene encodes CDR1 SGHRS and CDR2 YFSETQ. J lost 8 bases, V lost 0 bases, and 8 bases had no gene match. Here the CDR3 reads CASSLDRTGVGGYTF. DNA for the CDR3: TGCGCCAGCAGCTTGGATAGGACAGGGGTGGGCGGCTACACCTTC.

This clone was recorded a few times. The CDR3 nucleotides are TGTGCCAGCAGCCCTGAGCGGACCAGCACAGATACGCAGTATTTT. Amino acid sequence: CASSPERTSTDTQYF. The genes are TRBV7-9 and TRBJ2-3, with D tentatively TRBD2 (5 bases). Between the trimmed V and J ends, which lost 5 bases and 0 bases, there was a span of 12 bases. The CDR3 is 15 residues long. Germline CDR1 and CDR2: SEHNR and FQNEAQ (reference sequence).

V and J are TRBV9 and TRBJ2-6; the D is unclear. Germline CDR1 reads SGDLS; CDR2 reads YYNGEE. The V and J ends lost 0 bases and 2 bases respectively, with 9 bases between them. This CDR3 spans 16 amino acids. The CDR3 is CASSVVSTPGANVLTF. The CDR3 region has the DNA TGTGCCAGCAGCGTAGTGTCTACTCCTGGGGCCAACGTCCTGACTTTC.

V gene TRBV5-1 combines with J gene TRBJ1-2; no definite D call. Trimming left V 0 bases short and J 4 bases short, with 10 bases between. Germline-derived CDR1 and CDR2 are SGHRS and YFSETQ. The CDR3 length is 14 residues. The DNA of the CDR3 is TGCGCCAGCAGCTTGGATGCAGACACCTATGGCTACACCTTC. Amino acid sequence: CASSLDADTYGYTF.